Shown below are 17 T cell receptor beta chains from a single sample sequenced in a study of shared clonotypes between healthy human individuals. Produced via immunoSEQ multiplex PCR; TCRdb's table is partial and in-frame only. The table records roughly 660,000 clones, about 90% of them present only once. The sequenced material came from memory CD8+ T cells from PBMCs. Noted subset: CD45RO+ cells pooled with CCR7-negative TemRA cells. These receptors all come from a man between 18 and 35 years old in good health. Some clones in this sample may be carry-over from other donors' samples.

The CDR3 region has the DNA TGTGCCAGCAGTGCCCCCAGGGGAACCGCTGAAGCTTTCTTT. Translating gives CASSAPRGTAEAFF. The rearrangement joins TRBV28 to TRBJ1-1; tentative D call: TRBD1 (6 bases). With 5 bases removed from V and 6 bases from J, the gap between germline ends came to 16 bases. Germline assignment: CDR1 MDHEN and CDR2 SYDVKM. The CDR3 contains 14 residues. Combining the CDR3 with reference TRBV28 and TRBJ1-1 gives the whole variable domain DVKVTQSSRYLVKRTGEKVFLECVQDMDHENMFWYRQDPGLGLRLIYFSYDVKMKEKGDIPEGYSVSREKKERFSLILESASTNQTSMYLCASSAPRGTAEAFFGQGTRLTVV.

In regard to this clone: Within the sample, other DNA sequences also encode this same CDR3. CDR3 sequence: CASSSRDRGAYEQYF. The CDR3 bases are TGTGCCAGCAGCTCCCGGGACAGGGGGGCCTACGAGCAGTACTTC. The V and J genes are TRBV7-2 and TRBJ2-7; 11 positions match TRBD1. The CDR3 loop spans 15 amino acids. Germline CDR1 and CDR2: SGHTA and FQGNSA. The junction had 4 bases not matched to a gene; V was cut back by 4 bases and J by 2 bases.

V is TRBV9 and J is TRBJ1-2, with a tentative D call TRBD1 (6 bases). The CDR3 is made up of 15 amino acids. Between the trimmed V and J ends, which lost 0 bases and 4 bases, there was a span of 13 bases. Germline loops: CDR1 SGDLS, CDR2 YYNGEE. As DNA, the CDR3 is TGTGCCAGCAGCGTAGGGGGAGGGGACACCTATGGCTACACCTTC. Translating gives CASSVGGGDTYGYTF.

This clone was found a few times. The V gene is TRBV9, the J gene TRBJ1-2; D is unclear. The V end lost 0 bases, the J end lost 6 bases, and 6 bases lay between the germline ends. The CDR3 has 12 amino acids. The germline V gene has CDR1 SGDLS and CDR2 YYNGEE. The CDR3 loop reads CASSVGLDGYTF. For the CDR3, the DNA is TGTGCCAGCAGCGTAGGGTTGGATGGCTACACCTTC.

The chain recombines TRBV28 with TRBJ1-3, with TRBD1 as a possible D gene (6 bases). CDR1 is MDHEN and CDR2 is SYDVKM in the germline V gene. This CDR3 has 17 amino acids. V was shortened by 3 bases and J by 3 bases, with 18 bases between the two germline ends. CDR3 in amino acids: CASSFGRGAYSGNTIYF. In nucleotides, the CDR3 is TGTGCCAGCAGTTTTGGGCGGGGGGCCTATAGTGGAAACACCATATATTTT.

This chain connects TRBV2 to TRBJ2-5; tentatively, D is TRBD1 or TRBD2 (6 bases each). With 8 bases removed from V and 0 bases from J, the gap between germline ends came to 13 bases. Germline assignment: CDR1 SNHLY and CDR2 FYNNEI. The CDR3 consists of 14 residues. DNA of the CDR3: TGTGCCAGCCCTGGGGGGCCAAACCAAGAGACCCAGTACTTC. It is translated as CASPGGPNQETQYF.

V gene TRBV25-1 combines with J gene TRBJ1-6; D unresolved. Germline values: CDR1 MGHDK, CDR2 SYGVNS. The CDR3 totals 13 residues. Between the trimmed V and J ends, which lost 5 bases and 9 bases, there was a span of 11 bases. The CDR3 region is CASSPGVVSPLHF. Here the CDR3 DNA reads TGTGCCAGCAGTCCCGGGGTTGTTTCACCCCTCCACTTT. Full variable domain (missing parts from reference TRBV25-1 and TRBJ1-6): EADIYQTPRYLVIGTGKKITLECSQTMGHDKMYWYQQDPGMELHLIHYSYGVNSTEKGDLSSESTVSRIRTEHFPLTLESARPSHTSQYLCASSPGVVSPLHFGNGTRLTVT.

The V and J genes are TRBV5-6 and TRBJ1-1; 9 bases align to TRBD1. After removal of 4 bases from V and 12 bases from J, the junction contained 7 bases not matched to a gene. The CDR3 loop spans 12 amino acids. Germline loops: CDR1 SGHDT, CDR2 YYEEEE. For the CDR3, the DNA is TGTGCCAGCAGCAGTGGGGACAGGGTTTCTTTCTTT. Encoded protein: CASSSGDRVSFF.

The chain links TRBV6-4 to TRBJ2-2, with D tentatively TRBD2 (6 bases). The germline CDR1 and CDR2 sequences are MRHNA and SNTAGT. The length of the CDR3 is 12 residues. Trimming removed 10 bases from V and 5 bases from J, with 11 bases in between. The DNA of the CDR3 is TGTGCCACCGGGACTGATACCGGGGAGCTGTTTTTT. Residues: CATGTDTGELFF.

The rearrangement links TRBV4-3 to TRBJ2-1, with 9 bases identical to TRBD2. This CDR3 is built from 17 residues. Germline V gene lookup returns CDR1 LGHNA and CDR2 YSLEER. V was clipped by 0 bases and J by 5 bases; unmatched bases: 8. The CDR3 bases are TGCGCCAGCAGCCAAGAGACGAGGACTAGCGTCCACAATGAGCAGTTCTTC. Residues: CASSQETRTSVHNEQFF.

The V call is TRBV6-5, the J call TRBJ1-6; TRBD1 matches at 8 bases. The V and J ends lost 7 bases and 5 bases, in that order; junction bases with no gene match: 4. Germline V CDR1 and CDR2: MNHEY, SVGAGI. The CDR3 sequence is 14 residues long. CDR3 residues: CASNGQGDNSPLHF. The CDR3 DNA reads as TGTGCCAGCAACGGACAGGGAGATAATTCACCCCTCCACTTT.

The chain has TRBV9 and TRBJ2-7; TRBD2 matches 7 bases. CDR1 SGDLS and CDR2 YYNGEE come from the germline V gene. V shed 0 bases, J shed 5 bases, and the junction held 2 bases outside the gene matches. The CDR3 extends over 13 amino acids. The CDR3 region is CASSVVAGDEQYF. The CDR3 bases are TGTGCCAGCAGCGTAGTTGCGGGGGACGAGCAGTACTTC.

The V call is TRBV5-4, the J call TRBJ2-3; TRBD2 matches 13 bases. The trim removed 5 bases at V and 3 bases at J, leaving 6 bases unmatched. The CDR3 contains 16 residues. Germline V lookup: CDR1 SGHNT, CDR2 YYREEE (reference sequence). CDR3: CASRSETSGRTDTQYF. As DNA, the CDR3 is TGTGCCAGCAGATCGGAGACTAGCGGGAGGACAGATACGCAGTATTTT. The complete variable domain, with remaining parts taken from reference TRBV5-4 and TRBJ2-3, reads ETGVTQSPTHLIKTRGQQVTLRCSSQSGHNTVSWYQQALGQGPQFIFQYYREEENGRGNFPPRFSGLQFPNYSSELNVNALELDDSALYLCASRSETSGRTDTQYFGPGTRLTVL.

This clone was seen only a few times. V and J are TRBV11-2 and TRBJ2-7; unclear D gene. CDR1 and CDR2 (germline): SGHAT, FQNNGV. The CDR3 has 14 amino acids. V was cut by 1 base and J by 3 bases, with 10 bases left in between. DNA for the CDR3: TGTGCCAGCAGCTTAGGGGGATGGGGCTACGAGCAGTACTTC. Residues: CASSLGGWGYEQYF.

The J gene is TRBJ2-7, the V gene TRBV5-1; TRBD1 agrees at 12 bases. Germline CDR1 is SGHRS and CDR2 is YFSETQ. The J segment lost 6 bases and the V segment lost 4 bases, leaving 5 bases of the junction unmatched. The CDR3 spans 14 residues. The CDR3 is CASSGGDRGLEQYF. The CDR3 DNA reads as TGCGCCAGCAGCGGAGGGGACAGGGGGCTCGAGCAGTACTTC.

The V and J genes are TRBV30 and TRBJ2-2, with TRBD2 identical over 11 bases. Germline values: CDR1 GTSNPN, CDR2 SVGIG (reference sequence). The CDR3 is 20 residues long. Trimming at V came to 0 bases and at J to 4 bases, leaving 16 bases not matched to a gene. DNA for the CDR3: TGTGCCTGGAGTGTAATTTGGGGACTAGCGGAACACGGACCCACCGGGGAGCTGTTTTTT. Its protein product is CAWSVIWGLAEHGPTGELFF. The variable domain in full, with the rest retrieved from reference TRBV30 and TRBJ2-2, is SQTIHQWPATLVQPVGSPLSLECTVEGTSNPNLYWYRQAAGRGLQLLFYSVGIGQISSEVPQNLSASRPQDRQFILSSKKLLLSDSGFYLCAWSVIWGLAEHGPTGELFFGEGSRLTVL.

The chain couples TRBV15 to TRBJ2-1; D is unclear. The CDR3 spans 13 residues. V was clipped by 0 bases and J by 4 bases, with 4 bases between them. Germline loops: CDR1 LNHNV, CDR2 YYDKDF (reference sequence). CDR3 loop: CATSREVYNEQFF. DNA for the CDR3: TGTGCCACCAGCAGAGAGGTATACAATGAGCAGTTCTTC.